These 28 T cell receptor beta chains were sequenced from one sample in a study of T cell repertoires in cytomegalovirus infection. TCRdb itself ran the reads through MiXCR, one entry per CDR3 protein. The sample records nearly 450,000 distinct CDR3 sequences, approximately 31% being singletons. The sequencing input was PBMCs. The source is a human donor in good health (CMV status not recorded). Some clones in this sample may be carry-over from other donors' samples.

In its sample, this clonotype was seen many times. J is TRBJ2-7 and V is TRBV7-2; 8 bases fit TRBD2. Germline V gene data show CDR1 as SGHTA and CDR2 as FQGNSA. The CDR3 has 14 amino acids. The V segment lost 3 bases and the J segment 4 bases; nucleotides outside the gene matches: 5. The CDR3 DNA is TGTGCCAGCAGCTTCACGGGGGGGAAGTACGAGCAGTACTTC. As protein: CASSFTGGKYEQYF.

CDR3 loop: CASSMAGVEQFF. In DNA form, the CDR3 reads TGTGCCAGTAGTATGGCCGGAGTTGAGCAGTTCTTC. The chain carries TRBV19 and TRBJ2-1; D is uncertain. The V gene's germline CDR1 is LNHDA and CDR2 SQIVND (reference sequence). The CDR3 sequence is 12 residues long. The ends were cut back, 3 bases at V and 9 bases at J, with 9 bases in the middle.

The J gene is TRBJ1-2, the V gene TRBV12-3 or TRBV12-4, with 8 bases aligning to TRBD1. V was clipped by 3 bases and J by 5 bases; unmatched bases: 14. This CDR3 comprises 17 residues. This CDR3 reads CASSFTGTGRVPYGYTF. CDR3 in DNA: TGTGCCAGCAGTTTTACCGGGACAGGCAGGGTCCCTTATGGCTACACCTTC.

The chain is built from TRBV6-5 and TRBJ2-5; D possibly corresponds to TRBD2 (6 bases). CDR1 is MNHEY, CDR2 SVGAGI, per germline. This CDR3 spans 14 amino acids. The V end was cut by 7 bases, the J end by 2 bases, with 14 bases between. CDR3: CASTGHGRQETQYF. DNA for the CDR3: TGTGCCAGCACCGGTCACGGGAGACAAGAGACCCAGTACTTC.

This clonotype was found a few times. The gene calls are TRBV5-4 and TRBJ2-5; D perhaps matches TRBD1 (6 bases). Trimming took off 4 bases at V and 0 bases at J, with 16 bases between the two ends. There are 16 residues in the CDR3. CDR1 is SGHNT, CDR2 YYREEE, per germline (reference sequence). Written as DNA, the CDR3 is TGTGCCAGCAGCCGGAACCATGGACAGAACCAAGAGACCCAGTACTTC. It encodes CASSRNHGQNQETQYF.

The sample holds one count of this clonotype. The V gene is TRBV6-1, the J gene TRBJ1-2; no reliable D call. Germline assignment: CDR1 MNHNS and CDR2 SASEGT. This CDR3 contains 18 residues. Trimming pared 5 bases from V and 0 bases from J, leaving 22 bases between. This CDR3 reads CASSSLRRVAIPNYGYTF. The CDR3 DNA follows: TGTGCCAGCAGTTCTTTACGACGGGTCGCTATACCTAACTATGGCTACACCTTC.

The CDR3 nucleotides read TGTGCCAGCGGGGACCCAGCGGGGGGCCTGGGCAATGAGCAGTTCTTC. It codes for CASGDPAGGLGNEQFF. The rearrangement joins TRBV2 to TRBJ2-1; 9 bases match TRBD2. CDR3 length: 16 amino acids. Germline CDR1 is SNHLY and CDR2 is FYNNEI. V was clipped by 8 bases and J by 6 bases; unmatched bases: 14.

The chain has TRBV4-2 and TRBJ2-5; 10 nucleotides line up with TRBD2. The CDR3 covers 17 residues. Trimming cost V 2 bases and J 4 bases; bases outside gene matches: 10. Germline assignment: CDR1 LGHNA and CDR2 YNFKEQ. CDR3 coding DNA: TGTGCCAGCAGCCAAAAAGCGGGGGGGCGGAGAGGAGAGACCCAGTACTTC. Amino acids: CASSQKAGGRRGETQYF.

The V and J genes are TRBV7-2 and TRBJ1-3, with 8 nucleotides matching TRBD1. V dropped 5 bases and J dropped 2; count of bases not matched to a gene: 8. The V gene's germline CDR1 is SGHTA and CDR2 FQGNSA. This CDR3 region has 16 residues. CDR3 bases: TGTGCCAGCAGCAATAGACAGGGGAGAACTGGAAACACCATATATTTT. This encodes CASSNRQGRTGNTIYF.

The CDR3 DNA is TGTGCCAGCAGTTTTACCGAGGCAGGGGACGAGCAGTACTTC. It translates to CASSFTEAGDEQYF. The rearrangement uses TRBV27 and TRBJ2-7, with D tentatively TRBD1 (6 bases). CDR1 MNHEY and CDR2 SMNVEV come from the germline V gene (reference sequence). Trimming cost V 3 bases and J 5 bases, with 14 bases left between them. The CDR3 is 14 residues long.

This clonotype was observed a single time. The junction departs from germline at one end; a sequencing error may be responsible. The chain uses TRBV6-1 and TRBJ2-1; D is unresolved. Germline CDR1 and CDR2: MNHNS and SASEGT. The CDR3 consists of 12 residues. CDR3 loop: CAISQVGYEQFF. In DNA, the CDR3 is TGTGCCATCAGCCAAGTGGGGTATGAACAGTTCTTC.

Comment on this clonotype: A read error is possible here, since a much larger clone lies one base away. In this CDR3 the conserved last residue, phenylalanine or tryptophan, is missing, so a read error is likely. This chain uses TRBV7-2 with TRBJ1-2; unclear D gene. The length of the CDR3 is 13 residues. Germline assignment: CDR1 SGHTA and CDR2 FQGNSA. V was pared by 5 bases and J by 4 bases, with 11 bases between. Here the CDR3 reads CASSTADPYGYTC. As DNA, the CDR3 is TGTGCCAGCAGCACCGCAGACCCCTATGGCTACACCTGC.

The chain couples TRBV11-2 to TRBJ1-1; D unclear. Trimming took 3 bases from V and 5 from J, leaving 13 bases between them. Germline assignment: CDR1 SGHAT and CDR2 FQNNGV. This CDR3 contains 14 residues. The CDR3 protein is CASSFRGGSTEAFF. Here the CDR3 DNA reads TGTGCCAGCAGCTTTCGGGGAGGGAGTACTGAAGCTTTCTTT.

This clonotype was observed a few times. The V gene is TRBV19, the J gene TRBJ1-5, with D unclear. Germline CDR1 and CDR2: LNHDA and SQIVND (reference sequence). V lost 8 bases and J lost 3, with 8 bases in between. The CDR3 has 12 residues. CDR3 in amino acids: CASRLVNQPQHF. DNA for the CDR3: TGTGCCAGTCGGTTGGTCAATCAGCCCCAGCATTTT.

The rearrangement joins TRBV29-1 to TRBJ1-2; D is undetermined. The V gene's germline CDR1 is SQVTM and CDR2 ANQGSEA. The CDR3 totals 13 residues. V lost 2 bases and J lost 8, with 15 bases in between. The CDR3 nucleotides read TGCAGCGTTGAACTCCGGGGTTCCCTGGGCTACACCTTC. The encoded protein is CSVELRGSLGYTF.

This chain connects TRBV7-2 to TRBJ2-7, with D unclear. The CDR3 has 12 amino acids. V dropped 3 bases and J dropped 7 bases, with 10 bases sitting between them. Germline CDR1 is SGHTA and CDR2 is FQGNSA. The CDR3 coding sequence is TGTGCCAGCAGCTTCCCCCATTTGGAGCAGTACTTC. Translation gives CASSFPHLEQYF.

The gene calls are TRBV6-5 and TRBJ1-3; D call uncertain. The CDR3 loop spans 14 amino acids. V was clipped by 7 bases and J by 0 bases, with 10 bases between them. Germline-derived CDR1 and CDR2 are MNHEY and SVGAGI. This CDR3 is CASKDPFSGNTIYF. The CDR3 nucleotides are TGTGCCAGCAAGGACCCCTTCTCTGGAAACACCATATATTTT.

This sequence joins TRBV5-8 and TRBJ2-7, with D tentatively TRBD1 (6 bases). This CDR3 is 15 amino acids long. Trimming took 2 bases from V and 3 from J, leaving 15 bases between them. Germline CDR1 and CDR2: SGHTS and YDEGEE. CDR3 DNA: TGTGCCAGCAGCTTTACAGGGCGAGGGAACTACGAGCAGTACTTC. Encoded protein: CASSFTGRGNYEQYF.

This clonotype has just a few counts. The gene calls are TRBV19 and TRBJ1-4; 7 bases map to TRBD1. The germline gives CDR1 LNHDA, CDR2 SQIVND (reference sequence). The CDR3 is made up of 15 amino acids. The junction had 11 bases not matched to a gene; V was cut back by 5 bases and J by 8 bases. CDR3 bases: TGTGCCAGTAGTCCGAGACAGGGCAGGGAAGAAAAACTGTTTTTT. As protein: CASSPRQGREEKLFF. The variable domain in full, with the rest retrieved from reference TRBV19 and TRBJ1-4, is DGGITQSPKYLFRKEGQNVTLSCEQNLNHDAMYWYRQDPGQGLRLIYYSQIVNDFQKGDIAEGYSVSREKKESFPLTVTSAQKNPTAFYLCASSPRQGREEKLFFGSGTQLSVL.

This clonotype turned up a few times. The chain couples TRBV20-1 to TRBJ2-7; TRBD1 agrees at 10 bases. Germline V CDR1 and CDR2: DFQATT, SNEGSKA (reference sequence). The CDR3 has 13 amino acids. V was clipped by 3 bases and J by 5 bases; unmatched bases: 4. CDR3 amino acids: CSARDGTGDEQYF. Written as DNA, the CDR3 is TGCAGTGCTAGGGACGGGACAGGGGACGAGCAGTACTTC.

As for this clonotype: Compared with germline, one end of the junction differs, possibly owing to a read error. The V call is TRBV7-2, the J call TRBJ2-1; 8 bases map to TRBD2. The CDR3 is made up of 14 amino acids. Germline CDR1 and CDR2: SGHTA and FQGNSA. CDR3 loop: CASSLAGLVNEKFF. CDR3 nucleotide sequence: TGTGCCAGCAGCTTAGCGGGACTAGTGAATGAGAAGTTCTTC.

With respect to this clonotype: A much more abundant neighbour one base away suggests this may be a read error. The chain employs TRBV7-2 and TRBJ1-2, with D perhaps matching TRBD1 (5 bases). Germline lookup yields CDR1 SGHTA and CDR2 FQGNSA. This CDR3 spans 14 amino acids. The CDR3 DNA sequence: TGTGCCATCAGCTTAGATTTCAGCTCAGGGGGCTACACCTTC. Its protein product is CAISLDFSSGGYTF.

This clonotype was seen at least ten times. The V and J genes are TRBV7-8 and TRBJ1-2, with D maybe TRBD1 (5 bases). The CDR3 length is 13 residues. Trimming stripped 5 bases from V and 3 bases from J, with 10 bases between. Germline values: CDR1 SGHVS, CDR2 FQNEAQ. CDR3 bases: TGTGCCAGCAGCCTGGACATGGACTATGGCTACACCTTC. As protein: CASSLDMDYGYTF.

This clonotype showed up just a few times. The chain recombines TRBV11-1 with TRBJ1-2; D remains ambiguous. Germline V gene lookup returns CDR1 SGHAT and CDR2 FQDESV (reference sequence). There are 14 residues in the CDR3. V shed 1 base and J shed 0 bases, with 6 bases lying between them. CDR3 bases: TGTGCCAGCAGCTTAGGCGCCACTAACTATGGCTACACCTTC. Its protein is CASSLGATNYGYTF.

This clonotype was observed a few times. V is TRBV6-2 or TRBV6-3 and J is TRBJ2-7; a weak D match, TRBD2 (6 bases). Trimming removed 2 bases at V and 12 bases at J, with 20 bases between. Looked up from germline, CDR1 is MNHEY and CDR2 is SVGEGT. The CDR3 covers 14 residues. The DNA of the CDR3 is TGTGCCAGCAGTTACCAATACGGGACTGACAAACGGTACTTC. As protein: CASSYQYGTDKRYF.

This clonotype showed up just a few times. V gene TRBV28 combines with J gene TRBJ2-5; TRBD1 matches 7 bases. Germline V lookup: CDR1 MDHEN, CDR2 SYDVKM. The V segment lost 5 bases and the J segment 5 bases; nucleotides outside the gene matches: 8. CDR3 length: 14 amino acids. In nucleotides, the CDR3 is TGTGCCAGCAGTACAAGCAGGGGGTCGGAGACCCAGTACTTC. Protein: CASSTSRGSETQYF. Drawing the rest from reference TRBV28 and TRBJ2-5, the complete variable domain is DVKVTQSSRYLVKRTGEKVFLECVQDMDHENMFWYRQDPGLGLRLIYFSYDVKMKEKGDIPEGYSVSREKKERFSLILESASTNQTSMYLCASSTSRGSETQYFGPGTRLLVL.

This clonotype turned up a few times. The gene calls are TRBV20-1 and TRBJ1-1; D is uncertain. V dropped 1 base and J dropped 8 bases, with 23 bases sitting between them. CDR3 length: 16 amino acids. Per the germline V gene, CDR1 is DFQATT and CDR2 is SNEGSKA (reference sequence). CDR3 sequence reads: CSARVSPFVREYEAFF. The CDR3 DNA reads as TGCAGTGCTAGAGTCTCCCCTTTTGTCCGGGAGTACGAAGCTTTCTTT.

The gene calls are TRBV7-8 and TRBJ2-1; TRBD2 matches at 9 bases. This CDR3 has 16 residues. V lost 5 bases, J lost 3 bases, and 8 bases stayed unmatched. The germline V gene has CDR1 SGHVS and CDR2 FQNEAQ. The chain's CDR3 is CASSRSGGPLYNEQFF. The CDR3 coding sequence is TGTGCCAGCAGCCGGAGCGGGGGGCCCCTCTACAATGAGCAGTTCTTC.